A selection of T cell receptor beta chains follows, all from one sample in a study of T-cell reconstitution after alpha-beta-depleted transplantation in children. In TCRdb, the PCR reads were re-called with MiXCR into one record per CDR3 protein. The top ten clones hold around 30% of a sample with some 460,000 distinct CDR3 sequences, roughly 16% of them seen once. The sample was PBMCs, mostly from graft donor cells, taken 360 days after TCRalphabeta/CD19-depleted stem cell transplant. The origin of the receptors is a boy younger than two who had a stem cell transplant for Wiskott-Aldrich syndrome, so the T cells may come from the graft donor. CDR3s include the opening cysteine and the closing phenylalanine or tryptophan. D genes are given only for firm matches. The listing skips clone size in some rows; elsewhere it reads once, few, many or a size class.

V gene	clone size	J gene	D gene	CDR3 protein	CDR3 DNA
TRBV12-3/TRBV12-4	few	TRBJ2-5	TRBD2	CASSRGLALDYQETQYF	TGTGCCAGCAGCCGGGGACTAGCGTTGGATTACCAAGAGACCCAGTACTTC
TRBV12-3/TRBV12-4	NA	TRBJ2-5	TRBD2	CASSPYRASGGQETQYF	TGTGCCAGCAGTCCCTACCGGGCTAGCGGGGGCCAAGAGACCCAGTACTTC
TRBV11-2	few	TRBJ2-7	TRBD2	CASSLGQGSGRWYEQYF	TGTGCCAGCAGCTTAGGTCAGGGAAGCGGGAGATGGTACGAGCAGTACTTC
TRBV29-1	few	TRBJ1-4	NA	CSTRGTNEKLFF	TGCAGCACCAGGGGAACTAATGAAAAACTGTTTTTT
TRBV5-5	NA	TRBJ2-5	NA	CASSFWEGQETQYF	TGTGCCAGCAGCTTCTGGGAAGGTCAAGAGACCCAGTACTTC
TRBV24-1	few	TRBJ1-2	NA	CATSSRDQYGYTF	TGTGCCACCAGTTCCCGGGACCAATATGGCTACACCTTC
TRBV5-1	NA	TRBJ2-1	TRBD2	CASTLTSGNNEQFF	TGCGCCAGCACATTGACTAGCGGGAACAATGAGCAGTTCTTC
TRBV20-1	few	TRBJ1-5	NA	CSASGGGSNQPQHF	TGCAGTGCTAGCGGGGGGGGGAGCAATCAGCCCCAGCATTTT
TRBV27	few	TRBJ2-5	TRBD2	CASSGLAGGEETQYF	TGTGCCAGCAGTGGACTAGCGGGGGGGGAAGAGACCCAGTACTTC
TRBV7-7	NA	TRBJ2-2	NA	CASSFFPLGPNTGELFF	TGTGCCAGCAGCTTTTTCCCACTAGGACCCAACACCGGGGAGCTGTTTTTT
TRBV12-3/TRBV12-4	few	TRBJ2-3	NA	CASSPLRDTQYF	TGTGCCAGCAGTCCTCTCCGGGATACGCAGTATTTT
TRBV5-1	few	TRBJ2-7	NA	CASSLQPPLGTYEQYF	TGCGCCAGCAGCTTGCAACCTCCCTTGGGCACCTACGAGCAGTACTTC
TRBV20-1	few	TRBJ2-7	NA	CSARVRGHSYEQYF	TGCAGTGCTAGAGTTAGGGGACACTCCTACGAGCAGTACTTC
TRBV28	once	TRBJ1-1	TRBD1	CANSPPGQGETEAFF	TGTGCCAACAGCCCGCCTGGACAGGGTGAGACTGAAGCTTTCTTT
TRBV5-1	few	TRBJ2-2	NA	CASSLLVNTGELFF	TGCGCCAGCAGCTTGTTAGTTAACACCGGGGAGCTGTTTTTT
TRBV7-9	few	TRBJ2-7	TRBD1	CASSSPRTGGEQYF	TGTGCCAGCAGCTCTCCCCGGACAGGGGGCGAGCAGTACTTC
TRBV12-3/TRBV12-4	NA	TRBJ2-3	NA	CAVLKSSTDTQYF	TGTGCCGTACTGAAATCTAGCACAGATACGCAGTATTTT
TRBV2	NA	TRBJ2-7	TRBD1	CATGQGAREQYF	TGTGCCACGGGACAGGGGGCACGGGAGCAGTACTTC
TRBV10-3	NA	TRBJ2-4	TRBD2	CAISDPGLAGVKNIQYF	TGTGCCATCAGTGACCCGGGACTAGCGGGAGTCAAAAACATTCAGTACTTC
TRBV6-5	few	TRBJ2-3	TRBD2	CASSYPLAGTFSTDTQYF	TGTGCCAGCAGTTACCCTCTAGCGGGAACCTTTAGCACAGATACGCAGTATTTT
TRBV24-1	NA	TRBJ2-7	NA	CATSDSPERSYEQYF	TGTGCCACCAGTGACTCACCGGAGAGGTCCTACGAGCAGTACTTC
TRBV12-3/TRBV12-4	NA	TRBJ2-7	TRBD1	CASTAGTEASYEQYF	TGTGCCAGCACCGCCGGGACAGAGGCTTCCTACGAGCAGTACTTC
TRBV4-1	NA	TRBJ2-3	NA	CASSQVGQRGNFNTQYF	TGCGCCAGCAGCCAAGTGGGACAGCGGGGGAACTTTAATACGCAGTATTTT
TRBV4-3	few	TRBJ2-1	TRBD2	CASSQGTSGRGATNEQFF	TGCGCCAGCAGCCAAGGGACTAGCGGGAGGGGGGCCACCAATGAGCAGTTCTTC
TRBV12-3/TRBV12-4	few	TRBJ2-5	TRBD1	CASSPLDRAYQETQYF	TGTGCCAGCAGTCCCCTGGACAGGGCCTACCAAGAGACCCAGTACTTC
TRBV7-6	many	TRBJ2-1	NA	CASSHSLGQYNEQFF	TGTGCCAGCAGCCACAGTCTGGGTCAGTACAATGAGCAGTTCTTC
TRBV28	few	TRBJ2-3	NA	CASSRDEDTQYF	TGTGCCAGCAGCAGGGACGAAGATACGCAGTATTTT
TRBV12-3/TRBV12-4	NA	TRBJ1-3	NA	CASSLEGSRGTIYF	TGTGCCAGCAGTTTAGAGGGATCCCGAGGCACCATATATTTT
TRBV11-2	few	TRBJ2-5	NA	CASSLGIFGVQETQYF	TGTGCCAGCAGCTTGGGGATATTCGGGGTCCAAGAGACCCAGTACTTC
TRBV7-9	NA	TRBJ1-2	TRBD1	CASSSGQINYGYTF	TGTGCCAGCAGCTCGGGACAGATTAACTATGGCTACACCTTC
TRBV12-3/TRBV12-4	few	TRBJ2-7	NA	CASSPNRDPYEQYF	TGTGCCAGCAGCCCAAACAGGGACCCCTACGAGCAGTACTTC
TRBV5-1	few	TRBJ1-4	NA	CASNTGAPNEKLFF	TGCGCCAGCAATACCGGGGCGCCTAATGAAAAACTGTTTTTT
TRBV29-1	NA	TRBJ2-5	NA	CSAPLGGRIGETQYF	TGCAGCGCACCCCTTGGGGGGAGGATAGGGGAGACCCAGTACTTC
TRBV5-1	once	TRBJ2-3	TRBD2	CASSLGWGGPLTDTQYF	TGCGCCAGCAGCTTGGGCTGGGGAGGGCCCCTCACAGATACGCAGTATTTT
TRBV7-2	few	TRBJ2-3	TRBD1	CASSLILGQGIDTQYF	TGTGCCAGCAGCTTAATCCTGGGACAGGGAATAGATACGCAGTATTTT
TRBV29-1	NA	TRBJ2-3	NA	CSFRLASTDTQYF	TGCAGCTTCCGACTGGCTAGCACAGATACGCAGTATTTT
TRBV20-1	few	TRBJ2-2	NA	CSARVPGTGELFF	TGCAGTGCTAGAGTCCCGGGGACCGGGGAGCTGTTTTTT
TRBV15	NA	TRBJ2-3	TRBD2	CATSYVLLGLATTDTQYF	TGTGCCACCAGCTATGTTTTACTCGGACTAGCTACCACAGATACGCAGTATTTT
TRBV5-1	NA	TRBJ2-5	TRBD1	CASSPGQGRETQYF	TGCGCCAGCAGTCCGGGACAGGGTAGGGAGACCCAGTACTTC
TRBV12-5	few	TRBJ1-5	NA	CASGLRGDLYSNQPQHF	TGTGCTAGTGGTTTGAGGGGGGATCTTTATAGCAATCAGCCCCAGCATTTT
TRBV5-5	NA	TRBJ2-2	TRBD2	CASSDIAGVAGELFF	TGTGCCAGCAGCGATATAGCGGGGGTGGCCGGGGAGCTGTTTTTT
TRBV18	NA	TRBJ1-2	NA	CASSQGTPNYGYTF	TGTGCCAGCTCACAAGGGACACCCAACTATGGCTACACCTTC
TRBV15	few	TRBJ2-5	NA	CATSLGIRKETQYF	TGTGCCACCAGCTTGGGGATCAGAAAAGAGACCCAGTACTTC
TRBV20-1	few	TRBJ2-7	NA	CSARDPVGINEQYF	TGCAGTGCTAGAGATCCTGTTGGTATTAACGAGCAGTACTTC
TRBV7-9	few	TRBJ2-1	NA	CASSIRGIGDEQFF	TGTGCCAGCAGCATCCGAGGGATTGGGGATGAGCAGTTCTTC
TRBV29-1	few	TRBJ2-3	NA	CSVDFQRPHTDTQYF	TGCAGCGTTGACTTCCAGCGGCCACACACAGATACGCAGTATTTT
TRBV10-3	NA	TRBJ2-7	TRBD1	CATRDRGPYEQYF	TGTGCCACCCGGGACAGGGGCCCCTACGAGCAGTACTTC